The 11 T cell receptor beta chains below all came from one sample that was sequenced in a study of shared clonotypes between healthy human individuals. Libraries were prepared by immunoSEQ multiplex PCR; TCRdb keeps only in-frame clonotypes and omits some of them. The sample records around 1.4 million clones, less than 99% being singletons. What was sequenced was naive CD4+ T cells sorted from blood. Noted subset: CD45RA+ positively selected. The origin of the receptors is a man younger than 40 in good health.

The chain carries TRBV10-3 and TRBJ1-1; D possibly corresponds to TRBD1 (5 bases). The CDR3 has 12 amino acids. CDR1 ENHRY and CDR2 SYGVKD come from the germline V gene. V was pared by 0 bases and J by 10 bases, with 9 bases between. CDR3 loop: CAISESSGGAFF. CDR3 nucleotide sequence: TGTGCCATCAGTGAGTCGTCGGGGGGAGCTTTCTTT.

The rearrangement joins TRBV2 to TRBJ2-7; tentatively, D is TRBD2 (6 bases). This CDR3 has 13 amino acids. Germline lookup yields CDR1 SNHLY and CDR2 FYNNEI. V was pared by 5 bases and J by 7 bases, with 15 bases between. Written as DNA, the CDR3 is TGTGCCAGCAGTAGGAGGGGTGAAATAGAGCAGTACTTC. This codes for CASSRRGEIEQYF.

The CDR3 DNA sequence: TGTGCCAGCACCAGCGGGAGGCACTACGAGCAGTACTTC. This encodes CASTSGRHYEQYF. The V and J genes are TRBV7-9 and TRBJ2-7; 9 bases align to TRBD2. The CDR3 spans 13 residues. The germline V gene encodes CDR1 SEHNR and CDR2 FQNEAQ (reference sequence). After removal of 7 bases from V and 3 bases from J, the junction contained 4 bases not matched to a gene.

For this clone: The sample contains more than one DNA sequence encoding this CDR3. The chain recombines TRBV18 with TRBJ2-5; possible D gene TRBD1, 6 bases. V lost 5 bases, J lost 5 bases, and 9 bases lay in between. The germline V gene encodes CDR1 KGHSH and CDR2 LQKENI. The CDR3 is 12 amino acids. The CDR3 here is CASSGGSETQYF. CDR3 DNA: TGTGCCAGCTCAGGGGGCTCGGAGACCCAGTACTTC.

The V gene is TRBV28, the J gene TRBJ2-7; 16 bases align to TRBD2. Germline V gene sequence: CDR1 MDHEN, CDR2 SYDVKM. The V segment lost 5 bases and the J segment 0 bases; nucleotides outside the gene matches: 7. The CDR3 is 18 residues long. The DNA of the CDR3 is TGTGCCAGCAGTCCCCCGGGACTAGCGGGAGGGAGCTCCTACGAGCAGTACTTC. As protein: CASSPPGLAGGSSYEQYF.

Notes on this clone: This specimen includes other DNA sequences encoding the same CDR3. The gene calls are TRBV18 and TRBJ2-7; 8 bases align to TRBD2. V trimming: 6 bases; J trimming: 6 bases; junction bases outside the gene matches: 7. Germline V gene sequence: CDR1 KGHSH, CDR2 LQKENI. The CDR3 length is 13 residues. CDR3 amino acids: CASSPRGGGEQYF. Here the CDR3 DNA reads TGTGCCAGCTCCCCCCGGGGGGGAGGCGAGCAGTACTTC.

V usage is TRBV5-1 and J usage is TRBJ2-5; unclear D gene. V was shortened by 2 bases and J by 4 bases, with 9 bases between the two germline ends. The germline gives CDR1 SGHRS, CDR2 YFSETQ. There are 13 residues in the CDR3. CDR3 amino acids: CASSFSTGETQYF. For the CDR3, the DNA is TGCGCCAGCAGCTTTTCAACGGGAGAGACCCAGTACTTC. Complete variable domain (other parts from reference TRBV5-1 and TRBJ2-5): KAGVTQTPRYLIKTRGQQVTLSCSPISGHRSVSWYQQTPGQGLQFLFEYFSETQRNKGNFPGRFSGRQFSNSRSEMNVSTLELGDSALYLCASSFSTGETQYFGPGTRLLVL.

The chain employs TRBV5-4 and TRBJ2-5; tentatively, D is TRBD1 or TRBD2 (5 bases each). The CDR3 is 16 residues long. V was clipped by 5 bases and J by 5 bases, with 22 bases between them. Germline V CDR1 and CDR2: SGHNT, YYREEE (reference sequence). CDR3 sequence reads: CASSLTRDGGLETQYF. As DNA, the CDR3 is TGTGCCAGCAGTCTTACCCGGGACGGTGGGCTTGAGACCCAGTACTTC.

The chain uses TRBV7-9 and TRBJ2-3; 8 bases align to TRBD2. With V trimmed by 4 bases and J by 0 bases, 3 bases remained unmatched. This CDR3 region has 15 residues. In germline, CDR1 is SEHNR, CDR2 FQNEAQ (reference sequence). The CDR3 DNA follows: TGTGCCAGCAGCTATAGCGGGACTAGCACAGATACGCAGTATTTT. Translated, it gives CASSYSGTSTDTQYF.

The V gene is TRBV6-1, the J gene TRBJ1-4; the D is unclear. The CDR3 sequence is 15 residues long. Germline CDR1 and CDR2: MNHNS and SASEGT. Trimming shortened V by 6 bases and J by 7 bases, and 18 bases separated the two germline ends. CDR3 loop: CASRTREVVGEKLFF. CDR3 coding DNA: TGTGCCAGCAGAACAAGGGAGGTAGTGGGTGAAAAACTGTTTTTT.

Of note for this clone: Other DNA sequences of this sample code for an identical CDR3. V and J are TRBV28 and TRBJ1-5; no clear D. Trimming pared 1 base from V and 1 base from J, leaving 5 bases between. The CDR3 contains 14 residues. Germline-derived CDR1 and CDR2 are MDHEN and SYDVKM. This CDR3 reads CASSLLDSNQPQHF. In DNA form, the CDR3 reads TGTGCCAGCAGTTTATTGGACAGCAATCAGCCCCAGCATTTT.